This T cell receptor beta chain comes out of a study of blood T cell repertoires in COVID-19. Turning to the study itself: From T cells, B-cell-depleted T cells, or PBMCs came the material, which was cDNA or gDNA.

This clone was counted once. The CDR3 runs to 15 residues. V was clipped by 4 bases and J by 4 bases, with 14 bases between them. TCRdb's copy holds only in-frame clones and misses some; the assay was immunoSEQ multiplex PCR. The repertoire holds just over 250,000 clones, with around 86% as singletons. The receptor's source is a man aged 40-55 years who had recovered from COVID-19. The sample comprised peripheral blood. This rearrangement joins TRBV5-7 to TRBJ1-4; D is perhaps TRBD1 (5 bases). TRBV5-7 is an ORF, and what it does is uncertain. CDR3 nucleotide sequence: TGTGCCAGCAGCCTGGCTGGGGGAGGTAATGAAAAACTGTTTTTT. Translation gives CASSLAGGGNEKLFF.